This T cell receptor (beta chain) emerged from a study of blood T cell repertoires in COVID-19. Trimming pared 2 bases from V and 1 base from J, leaving 2 bases between. CDR3 length: 12 residues. Germline CDR1 is MNHNY and CDR2 is SVGAGI (reference sequence). The table came from immunoSEQ multiplex PCR; TCRdb's copy has only in-frame clones and leaves some out. The sample shows 70,000 to 85,000 clones, around nine tenths of them seen only once. V and J are TRBV6-6 and TRBJ1-1, with D uncertain. What was sequenced was peripheral blood. The TCR originated in a woman aged 55-70 years with acute or convalescent COVID-19. The CDR3, as DNA: TGTGCCAGCAGTTACCGGAACACTGAAGCTTTCTTT. Translation gives CASSYRNTEAFF.